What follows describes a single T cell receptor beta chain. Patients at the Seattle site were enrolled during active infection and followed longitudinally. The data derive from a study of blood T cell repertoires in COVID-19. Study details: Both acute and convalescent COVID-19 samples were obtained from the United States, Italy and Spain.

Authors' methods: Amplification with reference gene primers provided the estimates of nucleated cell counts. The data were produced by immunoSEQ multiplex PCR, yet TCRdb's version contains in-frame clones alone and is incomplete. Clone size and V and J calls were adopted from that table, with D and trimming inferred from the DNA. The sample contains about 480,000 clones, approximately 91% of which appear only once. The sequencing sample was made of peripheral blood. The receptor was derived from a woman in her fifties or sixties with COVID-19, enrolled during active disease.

In nucleotides, the CDR3 is TGTGCCACCAGTGCAGCGGGGGGCCAGGTAGGGGAGCAGTTCTTC. It translates to CATSAAGGQVGEQFF. The rearrangement links TRBV24-1 to TRBJ2-1; the match to TRBD2 covers 9 bases. Per the germline V gene, CDR1 is KGHDR and CDR2 is SFDVKD. The length of the CDR3 is 15 residues. Losses at the gene ends were 5 bases for V and 10 bases for J; bases not matched to a gene: 11.